A selection of T cell receptor beta chains follows, all from one sample in a study of OX40 agonist ivuxolimab in advanced cancers. The data were produced by immunoSEQ multiplex PCR, yet TCRdb's version contains in-frame clones alone and is incomplete. This sample carries tens of thousands of clones, more than 65% of them seen once, and the ten largest clones take more than 0.95%. The sequenced sample was CD4+ or CD8+ T cells sorted from blood, obtained in a trial of the OX40 agonist ivuxolimab. The receptors shown here come from an adult with an advanced solid tumor such as melanoma, head and neck, liver or kidney cancer. Both conserved end residues are part of each CDR3. Each record gives: J gene, clone size, V gene, D gene, CDR3 DNA, CDR3 protein. A D gene is named only where the DNA matches it firmly. Clone size is stated in some rows and not others, as once, few, many or a class when expanded.

j_call: TRBJ2-7; clone_size: .; v_call: TRBV2; d_call: .; cdr3_nt: TGTGCCAGCAGTGCCAGGGTTTCCGAGCAGTACTTC; cdr3_aa: CASSARVSEQYF
j_call: TRBJ2-7; clone_size: .; v_call: TRBV5-1; d_call: .; cdr3_nt: TGCGCCAGCAGCTCCCCAGAGGGGTACGAGCAGTACTTC; cdr3_aa: CASSSPEGYEQYF
j_call: TRBJ2-7; clone_size: .; v_call: TRBV13; d_call: TRBD2; cdr3_nt: TGTGCCAGCAGCTTTGCCCAGAGCGGGGGTGGGGAGCAGTACTTC; cdr3_aa: CASSFAQSGGGEQYF
j_call: TRBJ2-7; clone_size: once; v_call: TRBV12-5; d_call: .; cdr3_nt: TGTGCTAGTGGTTTGGGTCCGGGGCACGAGCAGTACTTC; cdr3_aa: CASGLGPGHEQYF
j_call: TRBJ1-1; clone_size: .; v_call: TRBV7-8; d_call: .; cdr3_nt: TGTGCCAGCAGCCCAATTCAATATACCCTAAGGGGTATCAACACTGAAGCTTTCTTT; cdr3_aa: CASSPIQYTLRGINTEAFF
j_call: TRBJ1-1; clone_size: .; v_call: TRBV29-1; d_call: .; cdr3_nt: TGCAGCGTTGATGTCGACCCCTCGGGCACTGAAGCTTTCTTT; cdr3_aa: CSVDVDPSGTEAFF
j_call: TRBJ2-1; clone_size: .; v_call: TRBV27; d_call: TRBD2; cdr3_nt: TGTGCCAGCAGTTTATCGAGGCTAGCGGGGGACCTCAATGAGCAGTTCTTC; cdr3_aa: CASSLSRLAGDLNEQFF
j_call: TRBJ1-1; clone_size: .; v_call: TRBV5-1; d_call: .; cdr3_nt: TGCGCCAGTTTACAGACTACAGGGATGAACACTGAAGCTTTCTTT; cdr3_aa: CASLQTTGMNTEAFF
j_call: TRBJ2-4; clone_size: .; v_call: TRBV11-2; d_call: .; cdr3_nt: TGTGCCAGCAGCTCGGGACAAGGTTTAGCCAAAAACATTCAGTACTTC; cdr3_aa: CASSSGQGLAKNIQYF
j_call: TRBJ2-7; clone_size: few; v_call: TRBV4-1; d_call: .; cdr3_nt: TGCGCCAGCAGCCCAGGGGCCACCTACGAGCAGTACTTC; cdr3_aa: CASSPGATYEQYF
j_call: TRBJ1-1; clone_size: once; v_call: TRBV6-5; d_call: .; cdr3_nt: TGTGCCAGCAGCCCGGGGCGGTGGAACACTGAAGCTTTCTTT; cdr3_aa: CASSPGRWNTEAFF
j_call: TRBJ1-2; clone_size: .; v_call: TRBV7-9; d_call: .; cdr3_nt: TGTGCCAGCAGCCTGACCCTTCGGGGCTACACCTTC; cdr3_aa: CASSLTLRGYTF
j_call: TRBJ2-2; clone_size: .; v_call: TRBV18; d_call: TRBD2; cdr3_nt: TGTGCCAGCTCGTCGGGGACTAGGAGCACCGGGGAGCTGTTTTTT; cdr3_aa: CASSSGTRSTGELFF
j_call: TRBJ2-7; clone_size: once; v_call: TRBV5-1; d_call: .; cdr3_nt: TGCGCCAGCTATCCCGGTAGCGGAAACTACGAGCAGTACTTC; cdr3_aa: CASYPGSGNYEQYF
j_call: TRBJ2-3; clone_size: .; v_call: TRBV9; d_call: .; cdr3_nt: TGTGCCAGCAGCGTTGGAGGGGGGGCTAGCACAGATACGCAGTATTTT; cdr3_aa: CASSVGGGASTDTQYF
j_call: TRBJ2-5; clone_size: .; v_call: TRBV19; d_call: .; cdr3_nt: TGTGCCAGTAGACAGGGAGGAACGCAAGAGACCCAGTACTTC; cdr3_aa: CASRQGGTQETQYF
j_call: TRBJ2-1; clone_size: .; v_call: TRBV9; d_call: TRBD2; cdr3_nt: TGTGCCAGCAGCGTAATAGGCGGGGGGGCAGGTGAGCAGTTCTTC; cdr3_aa: CASSVIGGGAGEQFF
j_call: TRBJ2-1; clone_size: .; v_call: TRBV6-6; d_call: TRBD2; cdr3_nt: TGTGCCAGCAGAGACCGGACTAGCGGGGGGGGGAATGAGCAGTTCTTC; cdr3_aa: CASRDRTSGGGNEQFF
j_call: TRBJ2-1; clone_size: .; v_call: TRBV4-3; d_call: .; cdr3_nt: TGCGCCAGCAGCCAAGATTTTAGGGGCCCGTATAGGGAGCAGTTCTTC; cdr3_aa: CASSQDFRGPYREQFF
j_call: TRBJ2-3; clone_size: .; v_call: TRBV18; d_call: TRBD2; cdr3_nt: TGTGCCAGCTCACCATCTCGGGGGGCAGATACGCAGTATTTT; cdr3_aa: CASSPSRGADTQYF
j_call: TRBJ1-1; clone_size: .; v_call: TRBV19; d_call: .; cdr3_nt: TGTGCCAGTACGTTGGCCGGGACATCAGACACTGAAGCTTTCTTT; cdr3_aa: CASTLAGTSDTEAFF
j_call: TRBJ2-5; clone_size: .; v_call: TRBV7-7; d_call: .; cdr3_nt: TGTGCCAGCAGCCTTAATGTGAAAGAGACCCAGTACTTC; cdr3_aa: CASSLNVKETQYF